The T cell receptor beta chain described here comes from a study of cytomegalovirus exposure and HLA in healthy donors. This clone has only one observation. The target antigen is unknown. Study-wide points: First-cohort TCR clusters tended to co-occur in the 120 or so validation repertoires, a later analysis found. A list of roughly 180 TCR beta chains associated with cytomegalovirus was given.

The V gene's germline CDR1 is SGHAT and CDR2 FQNNGV. The CDR3 runs 14 residues. The V and J ends lost 1 base and 7 bases respectively, with 12 bases between them. Assay used: immunoSEQ multiplex PCR; TCRdb lists only in-frame clones, some missing. The table records over 200,000 clones, around 78% of them present only once. Input material: PBMCs. The rearrangement links TRBV11-2 to TRBJ2-3; D is perhaps TRBD1 or TRBD2 (5 bases each). The clonotype was recovered from a woman aged 18-29 years in good health and CMV-seronegative. CDR3 sequence reads: CASSLGGTGNTQYF. The CDR3 DNA reads as TGTGCCAGCAGCTTAGGGGGGACGGGGAATACGCAGTATTTT.